This T cell receptor (beta chain) emerged from a study of cytomegalovirus exposure and HLA in healthy donors. Comments on this clone: The antigen is not known.

The PCR ran on 60 Vbeta and 13 Jbeta primers. TCRdb keeps only in-frame clones here, not all; method: immunoSEQ multiplex PCR. This listing includes 150,000 to 200,000 clones. V gave up 2 bases and J gave up 1 base, with 18 bases separating them. The CDR3 spans 19 residues. Looked up from germline, CDR1 is SGHTA and CDR2 is FQGTGA. Study-level points and caveats: Earlier analysis found most TCR beta V segments productive about 87% or about 30% of the time.

This sequence originates from a boy younger than 18 in good health and CMV-seronegative. Sequencing used PBMCs. The V gene is TRBV7-3, the J gene TRBJ2-6; unclear D gene. As DNA, the CDR3 is TGTGCCAGCAGCTTATATCCTTACGATAGAAATTCTGGGGCCAACGTCCTGACTTTC. It specifies CASSLYPYDRNSGANVLTF.